This TCR beta chain stems from a study of cytomegalovirus exposure and HLA in healthy donors (dated by TCRdb to the late 2010s). For the study in its entirety: In an earlier analysis of under 600 of the donors, roughly 300 Gb of sequence data and 117 million unique TCR beta sequences from approximately 180 million T cells were reported. An early release that covered about 640 HLA-typed donors contained around 330 gigabases of sequencing data and tens of millions of unique TCR sequences. Among the roughly 390 genotyped donors, around 81% belonged to the genetic ancestry cluster associated with self-reported Caucasian donors. The study aimed to test whether cataloging public T cell receptors could reveal signatures of past pathogen exposure. The study profiled the T cell repertoires of 500 to 800 subjects by immunosequencing and related them to cytomegalovirus serostatus. Along with the approximately 600-subject first cohort, a separate validation cohort of more than 90 different subjects was used. The study combined high-throughput TCR immunosequencing, statistical association of individual TCRs with disease status, and machine learning to predict cytomegalovirus infection status. To study patterns of TCR occurrence, a later analysis re-analyzed previously published TCR beta repertoires from around 700 donors and added high-resolution HLA genotyping. The later analysis used no new phenotypic data to find candidate immune exposures, relying instead on TCR beta sequences and their occurrence across donors. An earlier analysis of around 540 of the donors applied high-throughput TCR beta sequencing to assess whether each TCR beta V gene segment acted as functional or pseudogenic. Donor age, sex, ethnicity and CMV serostatus were compiled together with the repertoire data. A later genetic analysis used genome-wide SNP genotypes for about 65% of the roughly 670 donors, treating that subset as a discovery cohort. All discovery cohort repertoires had been generated on a single sequencing platform. HLA typing covered class I and class II loci at four-digit resolution. The number of donors typed differed by locus, with 629-630 for A, B, C, DRB1 and DQB1, more than 500 for DQA1, approximately 570 for DPA1, and approximately 470 for DPB1. Roughly five DR-DQ haplotypes were handled as single units for association and clustering, since linkage in the cohort was strong. On average, over 200,000 unique TCR beta nucleotide sequences were sequenced per donor among roughly 430 genotyped donors of the cohort, with roughly 19% of those sequences being non-productive.

What the study reported, not specific to this receptor: The study gave a list of 150 to 200 TCR beta chains associated with cytomegalovirus. A later genetic analysis associated a missense DCLRE1C variant with V-gene and J-gene trimming of TCR beta chains, and an independent cohort replicated the association. Presence/absence analyses assumed roughly uniform sequencing depth across donors, an assumption that may not hold. According to the authors, the approach could potentially be generalized to other disease states and immunological phenotypes. Correlated functional status among segregating V segments might be attributable to linkage disequilibrium, but an unknown experimental factor could not be ruled out. A further reported finding was that TCR beta sequences accurately predicted the HLA-A and HLA-B alleles for most subjects in the first cohort. Across donors, most TCR sequences were observed very rarely, whereas some public TCRs were present in many individuals. Cytomegalovirus status was reported to be diagnosed by the classifier with high specificity and sensitivity in both the original and validation cohorts. In an earlier analysis of approximately 600 of the donors, most TCR beta V segments were observed in productive rearrangements about 87% or about 30% of the time, broadly matching IMGT annotations. A cluster of highly shared sequence variants was judged likely to represent a technical artifact of the sequencing pipeline. In a later analysis, HLA-associated TCR beta chains were found to be more clonally expanded and to have lower generation probabilities than equally common non-associated chains. Compared with the roughly 700-donor mean, donors in an Asian-associated ancestry cluster had fewer N-insertions in productive TCRs, according to a later genetic analysis. Because counts were too low, about 18 rarely observed V segments, including chromosome 9 orphons, were excluded from the earlier analysis of under 650 of the donors. Because HLA typing was unavailable for some donors at each locus, only the typed subset was used in association tests. The 87-base-pair reads could not distinguish some IMGT-functional V segments, including TRBV6-2 and TRBV6-3, so those segments were excluded. CMV serostatus was the only immune exposure information available for the cohort. A later analysis found that most CMV-associated TCR beta chains appeared HLA-restricted, with HLA associations seemingly driven largely by CMV exposure. This cohort had only TCR beta chains sequenced, and the lack of alpha or paired-chain data limited which features could be detected. A later analysis reported that several top co-occurrence clusters appeared linked to parvovirus B19, influenza, CMV and Epstein-Barr virus. Three of the identified cytomegalovirus-associated TCR beta chains were confirmed in vitro to be specific for cytomegalovirus antigens. According to a later analysis, TCR association rates differed among HLA loci, with DRB1 alleles showing the most associated TCRs and HLA-C alleles showing the fewest. Assigning TCR associations to individual alleles was difficult when HLA alleles, especially DR and DQ, strongly co-occurred. Specific HLA alleles were associated with 15,000 to 20,000 TCR beta sequences at a false discovery rate of 0.05 in a later analysis.

V is cut by 8 bases and J by 5 bases, and the space between the germline ends is 18 bases. The germline V gene provides CDR1 MGHDK and CDR2 SYGVNS. The CDR3, cysteine through phenylalanine, is 14 amino acids long. Only the CDR3 region is kept as DNA, spanning 42 bases read in frame from base 1. The cohort consisted of 600 or so healthy bone marrow donors. At the time of sampling, all cohort members were nominally healthy, though unrecorded immune exposures were likely present. The donor was CMV seronegative and belonged to the group of several hundred seronegative cohort members. Every donor gave a peripheral blood sample, and the peripheral blood mononuclear cells from that sample were used for TCR beta sequencing. The Qiagen DNeasy Blood Extraction Kit was used to extract genomic DNA from the blood cell samples. As concerns this clone: Which antigen it targets is not known.

Libraries came from the immunoSEQ multiplex PCR assay. The multiplex PCR relied on a mix of 60 forward primers for TCR Vbeta segments and 13 reverse primers for TCR Jbeta segments. A multiplex PCR assay on genomic DNA amplified the CDR3 region of rearranged TCR beta genes. On the Illumina HiSeq System, the amplified TCR beta libraries were sequenced as 87-base-pair reads. Per the source publication's procedure: In a later analysis, tens of millions of unique TCR beta chains were counted across the approximately 640 repertoires, and about 10 million of these chains were shared by at least two donors. To remove PCR and sequencing errors, raw reads were error-corrected and collapsed into unique sequences using a nearest-neighbor algorithm that merged closely related sequences. V, D and J gene segments were assigned by aligning CDR3 sequences to IMGT reference sequences. Each retained sequence needed at least a six-nucleotide match to both a V gene segment and a J gene segment. A rearrangement counted as productive if the CDR3 had no stop codons and remained in frame with V and J, and every other rearrangement counted as non-productive. CDR3 was defined according to IMGT convention as the region running from the second conserved V-encoded cysteine to the conserved J-encoded phenylalanine. The earlier analysis of about 570 of the donors excluded any sequence lacking an unambiguous match to a single V gene segment. An earlier analysis of several hundred of the donors called V segments functional above 56.7% productive rearrangements and segregating when the between-donor standard deviation exceeded 5%. A statistical classification framework was built for diagnosing cytomegalovirus status from the catalog of TCR beta chain sequences. V and J gene assignment, in a later analysis, came from comparing TCR nucleotide sequences with IMGT/GENE-DB human TR gene sequences. Using the TCRdist pipeline, a later analysis assigned CDR3 sequences along with most-parsimonious VDJ recombination scenarios. A later analysis defined each TCR beta chain by its CDR3 amino acid sequence plus V-gene family, and excluded reads lacking a unique V-gene family. To address suspected cross-contamination and a sequencing artifact, a later analysis removed around 590 highly shared, low-generation-probability nucleotide sequences. For each public chain, a later analysis derived a clonal expansion index from normalized ranks of inferred template counts within each repertoire. A later analysis computed generation probabilities with a VDJ recombination model fitted to out-of-frame rearrangements, and checked the results against IGoR. Hypergeometric tests were used in a later analysis to score TCR-TCR, TCR-HLA and TCR-CMV co-occurrence, with a repertoire-size bias correction applied to the TCR pairs. In a later analysis, false discovery rates were estimated by permuting HLA or CMV assignments 20 times. In a later analysis, co-occurring TCRs were grouped with DBSCAN, and TCRdist sequence similarity was added when clustering was performed within HLA-allele-positive subsets. Co-occurrence clustering excluded repertoires with fewer than 30,000 or more than 120,000 public chains, plus five with anomalous nucleotide sharing. TCRdb took this table from immuneACCESS and kept in-frame rearrangements with V and J called. Such tables lack part of the clones; where checked against another copy, unresolved V genes explain under half of the gap, and the rest is unexplained. That table furnishes V, J and clone size, whereas the DNA furnished D and trimming. The sample table on file contains fewer than 100,000 clones. About 0.5% of the sample is in the top ten clones.

This TCR was sampled from a middle-aged man in good health and CMV-seronegative. The V and J segments used are TRBV25-1 and TRBJ1-1; the D gene is perhaps TRBD1, from 5 matching bases. Sequencing was done on a sample of PBMCs. The sequenced DNA is TGTGCCAGCTGTAACTCCGTGGGGGGTACTGAAGCTTTCTTT. This codes for CASCNSVGGTEAFF. Full variable domain (CDR3 extended with the reference TRBV25-1 and TRBJ1-1 proteins): EADIYQTPRYLVIGTGKKITLECSQTMGHDKMYWYQQDPGMELHLIHYSYGVNSTEKGDLSSESTVSRIRTEHFPLTLESARPSHTSQYLCASCNSVGGTEAFFGQGTRLTVV.